The clone carrying this TCR beta chain was detected a few times. Antigen unknown. Trimming stripped 6 bases from V and 0 bases from J, with 9 bases between. Per germline, CDR1 SGDLS and CDR2 YYNGEE. The CDR3 is 14 amino acids. After template switching added a universal primer site, the resulting cDNA carried unique molecular identifiers. From the 5' RACE reads, TCRdb called clonotypes with MiXCR, one entry per CDR3 protein. This table holds 300,000 to 350,000 distinct CDR3 sequences, more than 9% found once. Healthy Caucasians supplied all donations. This sample is part of a study of identical twins. Findings and limits, study-wide: Sharing of beta out-of-frame sequences by twins showed a weaker excess.

These data also featured in a second study, about yellow fever vaccine responses in identical twins. As that report states: Reportedly, the response of twins' T cells to the vaccine seemed partly convergent, partly personalized.

The J gene is TRBJ2-2, the V gene TRBV9; no clear D gene. This receptor was identified in a woman aged 18 to 35 in good health. Sequencing was carried out using CD8+ T cells sorted from blood. The CDR3 region is CASKGPANTGELFF. The CDR3 DNA follows: TGTGCCAGCAAAGGTCCCGCGAACACCGGGGAGCTGTTTTTT.